The source of this T cell receptor (beta chain) is a study of shared clonotypes between healthy human individuals. Findings and caveats of the study: Generally, naive subsets came out with larger estimated richness than memory subsets. Genetic and exposure-history diversity was limited by the few donors.

Germline CDR1 and CDR2: MNHEY and SVGAGI. This CDR3 is 15 amino acids long. Between the trimmed V and J ends, which lost 0 bases and 5 bases, there was a span of 11 bases. CD45RO negativity and positive selection for CCR7 defined naive CD8 cells, a population that excluded terminally differentiated effector memory CD45RA+ cells. Method: immunoSEQ multiplex PCR; TCRdb's copy keeps in-frame clones and lacks some. The sample includes about 1.9 million clones, just under 95% of them seen just once. Of note for this clone: What it binds is not known.

The rearrangement uses TRBV6-5 and TRBJ2-1; D remains ambiguous. The TCR originated in a man aged 18 to 29 in good health. Some clones in this sample may be carry-over from other donors' samples. Sequencing was done on a sample of naive CD8+ T cells from PBMCs. The CDR3 DNA reads TGTGCCAGCAGTTACTCGCTTCGGACGGACAATGAGCAGTTCTTC. It is translated as CASSYSLRTDNEQFF.